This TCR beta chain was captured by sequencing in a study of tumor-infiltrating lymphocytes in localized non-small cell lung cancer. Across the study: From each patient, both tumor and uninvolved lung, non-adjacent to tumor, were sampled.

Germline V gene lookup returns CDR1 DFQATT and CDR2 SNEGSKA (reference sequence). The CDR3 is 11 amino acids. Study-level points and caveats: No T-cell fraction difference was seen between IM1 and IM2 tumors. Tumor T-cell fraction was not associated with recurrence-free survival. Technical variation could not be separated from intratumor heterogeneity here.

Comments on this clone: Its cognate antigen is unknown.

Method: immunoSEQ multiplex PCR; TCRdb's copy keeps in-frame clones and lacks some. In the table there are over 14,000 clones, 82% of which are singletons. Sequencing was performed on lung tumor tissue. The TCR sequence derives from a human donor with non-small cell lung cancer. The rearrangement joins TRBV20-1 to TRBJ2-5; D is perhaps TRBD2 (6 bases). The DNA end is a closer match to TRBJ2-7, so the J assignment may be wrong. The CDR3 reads CSASGSREQYF. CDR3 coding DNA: TGCAGTGCTAGCGGGAGTCGCGAGCAGTACTTC.